This is a list of T cell receptor beta chains from one sample in a study of blood T cell repertoires in COVID-19. Sequencing used immunoSEQ multiplex PCR; TCRdb keeps in-frame clones, though not all of them. Altogether roughly 170,000 clones are present, around 86% being singletons, with the ten largest covering around 3%. The sample consisted of peripheral blood. All receptors derive from a man aged 40-55 years with active or convalescent COVID-19. Both conserved end residues are part of each CDR3. The D gene is left open where the match is weak. Size values are once, few and many counts, or a class for expanded clones, and some rows have none.

j_call clone_size v_call d_call cdr3_nt cdr3_aa
TRBJ2-7 NA TRBV2 NA TGTGCCAGCAGTGAAGACCTCAGGGAAGAGCAGTACTTC CASSEDLREEQYF
TRBJ2-3 few TRBV6-2/TRBV6-3 NA TGTGCCAGCAGTTACTCGTCGGCTAGACCCACAGATACGCAGTATTTT CASSYSSARPTDTQYF
TRBJ2-3 NA TRBV1 NA TGCACCAGCAGCCAAGGGCTAGCGGGGATACTTAGCACAGATACGCAGTATTTT CTSSQGLAGILSTDTQYF
TRBJ2-1 NA TRBV4-2 TRBD1 TGTGCCAGCAGCCAGATGGGACAGAGTGAAAACAATGAGCAGTTCTTC CASSQMGQSENNEQFF
TRBJ1-4 NA TRBV19 NA TGTGCCAGTATGCGAGGGAATAGTGAAAAACTGTTTTTT CASMRGNSEKLFF
TRBJ1-5 NA TRBV6-2/TRBV6-3 TRBD1 TGTGCCAGCGGCCCCGGGACAGGCAATCAGCCCCAGCATTTT CASGPGTGNQPQHF
TRBJ2-3 NA TRBV7-9 TRBD2 TGTGCCAGCAGCTCCCTTGGGACTAGCCCATCCGCCAAGGATACGCAGTATTTT CASSSLGTSPSAKDTQYF
TRBJ2-1 NA TRBV4-3 TRBD1 TGCGCCAGCAGGGGGGACAGCGGCTACAATGAGCAGTTCTTC CASRGDSGYNEQFF
TRBJ1-3 NA TRBV29-1 TRBD1 TGCAGCGTGAGACAGGGGGCCTCTGGAAACACCATATATTTT CSVRQGASGNTIYF
TRBJ1-6 NA TRBV23-1 NA TGCGCCAGCGTTACTTGGGGGGACGCGAATAATTCACCCCTCCACTTT CASVTWGDANNSPLHF
TRBJ1-4 NA TRBV3-1/TRBV3-2 NA TGTGCCAGCAGACAACAGGGTCTGCACGCAAAACTGTTTTTT CASRQQGLHAKLFF
TRBJ1-6 NA TRBV28 NA TGTGCCAGCAGTTTCGGGGACATCGATTCACCCCTCCACTTT CASSFGDIDSPLHF
TRBJ1-1 NA TRBV3-1/TRBV3-2 TRBD1 TGTGCCAGCAGCCACTCCGACAGGGGGAGGACTGAAGCTTTCTTT CASSHSDRGRTEAFF
TRBJ2-7 NA TRBV6-5 NA TGTGCCAGCACCTCTAGTCCTGGACAGCCCTACGAGCAGTACTTC CASTSSPGQPYEQYF
TRBJ2-7 NA TRBV28 NA TGTGCCACCGACGGACAGACCTACGAGCAGTACTTC CATDGQTYEQYF
TRBJ2-2 NA TRBV24-1 TRBD1 TGTGCCACCAGCCACTGGGACAGTAAACAAATTGCCGGGGAGCTGTTTTTT CATSHWDSKQIAGELFF
TRBJ1-4 NA TRBV15 NA TGTGCCACCAGCGGACGGAACCGGGGGGAAAAACTGTTTTTT CATSGRNRGEKLFF
TRBJ1-3 NA TRBV5-6 NA TGTGCCAGCCACGTCAAACAGACGGTCTCTGGAAACACCATATATTTT CASHVKQTVSGNTIYF
TRBJ1-4 NA TRBV25-1 TRBD1 TGTGCCAGCCGAGGGACAGCAAATAATGAAAAACTGTTTTTT CASRGTANNEKLFF
TRBJ2-3 NA TRBV5-4 TRBD2 TGTGCCAGCAGCTTGGGGGCGGGGGGCACAGATACGCAGTATTTT CASSLGAGGTDTQYF
TRBJ2-2 NA TRBV5-1 TRBD2 TGCGCCAGCAGCTTGGTCCCCGGGGGGGCTGACACCGGGGAGCTGTTTTTT CASSLVPGGADTGELFF
TRBJ1-1 NA TRBV30 NA TGTGCCTGGAGTTTCGGTGTAGACACTGAAGCTTTCTTT CAWSFGVDTEAFF
TRBJ1-1 NA TRBV24-1 NA TGTGCCACCAGTGATATCCAGTTTAACACTGAAGCTTTCTTT CATSDIQFNTEAFF
TRBJ1-2 once TRBV12-3/TRBV12-4 TRBD1 TGTGCCAGCAGTTCGGGACAGGGGGTATCCTACACCTTC CASSSGQGVSYTF
TRBJ1-1 NA TRBV18 TRBD1 TGTGCCAGCTCACCAGGGACAGCCATGAACACTGAAGCTTTCTTT CASSPGTAMNTEAFF
TRBJ1-2 NA TRBV10-3 NA TGTGCCATCAGTGAGTCTGCGGTCCGCTACACCTTC CAISESAVRYTF
TRBJ1-6 NA TRBV27 TRBD1 TGTGCCAGCAGTTTTGACAGGGTCGGGTCACCCCTCCACTTT CASSFDRVGSPLHF
TRBJ2-7 NA TRBV11-1 TRBD1 TGTGCCAGCAGCTTATACAGGGGGCTGGGATACGAGCAGTACTTC CASSLYRGLGYEQYF
TRBJ2-2 NA TRBV6-4 TRBD1 TGTGCCAGTTCTACGGGACAGGGGGTTACCGGGGAGCTGTTTTTT CASSTGQGVTGELFF
TRBJ2-1 NA TRBV5-4 TRBD2 TGTGCCACCTTGGAGCGGGGGGGGATGAATGAGCAGTTCTTC CATLERGGMNEQFF
TRBJ2-5 NA TRBV3-1/TRBV3-2 NA TGTGCCAGCAGCCAGGAGGGGATACAAGAGACCCAGTACTTC CASSQEGIQETQYF
TRBJ2-1 NA TRBV15 TRBD1 TGTGCCACCAGCAGAGACACGGGACAGGGCCGCAATGAGCAGTTCTTC CATSRDTGQGRNEQFF
TRBJ1-3 NA TRBV6-5 NA TGTGCCAGCAGTAGGGGTCGGACTGGAAACACCATATATTTT CASSRGRTGNTIYF
TRBJ1-2 NA TRBV28 TRBD1 TGTGCCAGCAGTTGGGCGGGACAGGGCCCTAACTATGGCTACACCTTC CASSWAGQGPNYGYTF
TRBJ1-4 NA TRBV2 TRBD1 TGTGCCAGCAGTCCGCGTCTAGGACAGGTCGCAACTAATGAAAAACTGTTTTTT CASSPRLGQVATNEKLFF
TRBJ1-2 NA TRBV24-1 TRBD1 TGTGCCACCAGACTTAAAAGGACAGGGGGTGGCTACACCTTC CATRLKRTGGGYTF
TRBJ2-2 few TRBV6-1 NA TGTGCCAGCAGTGAACGAGGGTTCGGGGAGCTGTTTTTT CASSERGFGELFF
TRBJ2-1 NA TRBV2 TRBD2 TGTGCCAGCAGTGAAAGCGGGGGCGCTTTAGAGCAGTTCTTC CASSESGGALEQFF
TRBJ2-2 NA TRBV5-1 TRBD1 TGCGCCAGCAGCTACCAGGGGGACACCGGGGAGCTGTTTTTT CASSYQGDTGELFF
TRBJ1-4 few TRBV2 TRBD1 TGTGCCAGCAGTGGACACACAGGGGGCGGGGGAACTAATGAAAAACTGTTTTTT CASSGHTGGGGTNEKLFF
TRBJ2-7 NA TRBV20-1 NA TGCAGTGCTAAACAGGCTAACGAGCAGTACTTC CSAKQANEQYF
TRBJ1-5 NA TRBV15 TRBD1 TGTGCCACCAGCAGAGTAGGAGGGGGCGGTTGGGGCAATCAGCCCCAGCATTTT CATSRVGGGGWGNQPQHF
TRBJ2-1 once TRBV5-1 NA TGCGCCAGCAGCTTGGTACTAGCAGGCGGTGAGCAGTTCTTC CASSLVLAGGEQFF
TRBJ1-1 NA TRBV10-1 NA TGCGCCAGCAGTAAACAGGGTTACACTGAAGCTTTCTTT CASSKQGYTEAFF
TRBJ2-3 once TRBV7-3 TRBD2 TGTGCCAGCAGCGCAGCTAGCGGGGGGGCCACAGATACGCAGTATTTT CASSAASGGATDTQYF
TRBJ2-3 NA TRBV5-4 NA TGTGCCAGCAGCGGGAGCAGGGGGAGGACAGATACGCAGTATTTT CASSGSRGRTDTQYF
TRBJ2-7 NA TRBV6-1 TRBD1 TGTGCCAGCAGTGAAGGGACAGGGGGCTACGAGCAGTACTTC CASSEGTGGYEQYF
TRBJ2-7 NA TRBV6-5 TRBD1 TGTGCCAGCAGTACCTACAGGGGGCGTCTGTACGAGCAGTACTTC CASSTYRGRLYEQYF
TRBJ1-2 few TRBV7-9 TRBD1 TGTGCCAGCAGCTCCGGGACAGGCCTCCCCGGCTACACCTTC CASSSGTGLPGYTF
TRBJ2-5 NA TRBV25-1 NA TGTGCCAGCACCCAAGCCCCAGGGGAAGAGACCCAGTACTTC CASTQAPGEETQYF